This TCR beta chain is drawn from a study of T cell changes during pregnancy in multiple sclerosis. Germline V CDR1 and CDR2: SNHLY, FYNNEI. This CDR3 has 12 amino acids. J lost 3 bases, V lost 10 bases, and 5 bases had no gene match. The repertoire was sequenced with immunoSEQ multiplex PCR; TCRdb's copy has only in-frame clones and lacks some. The data show some 31,000 clones, approximately 94% seen once. The chain has TRBV2 and TRBJ1-2; 7 nucleotides align to TRBD1. The source of this sequence is a female donor with multiple sclerosis, enrolled in a pregnancy study. The material sequenced was CD8+ T cells from peripheral blood mononuclear cells, taken before pregnancy. This chain's CDR3 is CAKDQGDYGYTF. The CDR3 region has the DNA TGTGCCAAAGACCAGGGGGACTATGGCTACACCTTC.